This entry describes one T cell receptor (beta chain). Its antigen is unknown. The J segment lost 3 bases and the V segment lost 4 bases, leaving 6 bases of the junction unmatched. CDR3 length equals 16 residues. The germline V gene encodes CDR1 LNHDA and CDR2 SQIVND (reference sequence). TCRdb's copy holds only in-frame clones and misses some; the assay was immunoSEQ multiplex PCR. The data show tens of thousands of clones, 85% to 90% seen once. The record originates from a study of OX40 agonist ivuxolimab in advanced cancers. Study-wide background: Every 2 weeks, patients received ivuxolimab intravenously, dosed at 0.01 to 10 mg/kg. General study points: Certain nonresponders likewise exhibited a low normalized T-cell clonal expansion.

Sequencing was performed on CD4+ or CD8+ T cells sorted from blood, taken in a trial of the OX40 agonist ivuxolimab. The source of this sequence is an adult with an advanced solid tumor such as melanoma, head and neck, liver or kidney cancer. The gene calls are TRBV19 and TRBJ2-7; TRBD2 agrees at 13 bases. The CDR3, as DNA: TGTGCCAGTAGTAGGACTAGCGGGAGTATTGGCTACGAGCAGTACTTC. This sequence encodes CASSRTSGSIGYEQYF.